This T cell receptor (beta chain) is drawn from a study of regulatory T cells in long-lasting Graves disease. Notes on the study in general: Reduced TCR diversity was observed in persistent Graves' patients versus newly diagnosed patients.

The sample's time point: persistent/refractory GD, antithyroid drugs over 5 years with positive TRAb. PBMCs were the source of the RNA used for TCR sequencing. Combining iRepertoire HTBI primers with Arm-PCR of CDR3 regions, the authors built TCR beta libraries. TCRdb reprocessed the multiplex PCR reads via MiXCR and lists one record per CDR3 protein. Of approximately 690,000 distinct CDR3 sequences listed, roughly 30% are singletons. This clonotype occurred many times. The target antigen is unknown. The CDR3 has 15 residues. Losses at the gene ends were 4 bases for V and 0 bases for J; bases not matched to a gene: 4.

Specimen: peripheral blood mononuclear cells (PBMCs), collected when the disease was refractory, from a patient treated with antithyroid drugs. This clonotype originated in a female donor with Graves disease. This rearrangement joins TRBV12-3 or TRBV12-4 to TRBJ2-7, with 9 bases that match TRBD1. The CDR3 loop is CASSSGQGSSYEQYF. The CDR3 region has the DNA TGTGCCAGCAGTTCGGGACAGGGAAGCTCCTACGAGCAGTACTTC.